What follows is one T cell receptor (beta chain) and its context. This specimen comes from a study of blood T cell repertoires in COVID-19. Method: immunoSEQ multiplex PCR; TCRdb's copy keeps in-frame clones and lacks some. The sample has about 40,000 clones; roughly 89% are singletons. The sample taken for sequencing was peripheral blood. The sequence derives from a human donor in a cohort sampled during active COVID-19.

The CDR3 here is CASSQVGIEGEAFF. For the CDR3, the DNA is TGCGCCAGCAGCCAAGTAGGGATTGAGGGTGAAGCTTTCTTT. This sequence joins TRBV4-1 and TRBJ1-1; D gene unclear. This CDR3 contains 14 residues. In germline, CDR1 is MGHRA, CDR2 YSYEKL. The V and J ends lost 1 base and 7 bases respectively, with 13 bases between them.